This T cell receptor beta chain was documented in a study of post-analysis software for immune sequencing data. Notes on the study in general: Samples prepared in the same batch strongly co-clustered by F measure. Significantly lower normalized Chao1 diversity was seen in multiple sclerosis patients than in controls.

TCR beta cDNA libraries included unique molecular identifiers. The authors obtained 500,000 or so cDNA molecules from roughly 1.1 to 9.2 million T cells. TCRdb redid the calling of the PCR reads with MiXCR, one entry per CDR3 protein. Of more than 350,000 distinct CDR3 sequences in the sample, 35% to 45% were seen once. The table lists this clonotype with a few counts. Its antigen is still unknown. Sequences were obtained from blood. The sequence was collected from a girl aged 2-15 years with multiple sclerosis.

CDR3 DNA sequence: TGCAGCGTTAGGACAGACTCCTACGAGCAGTACTTC. Its protein is CSVRTDSYEQYF. V usage is TRBV29-1 and J usage is TRBJ2-7; possible D gene TRBD1, 6 bases. CDR1 SQVTM and CDR2 ANQGSEA come from the germline V gene. The CDR3 sequence is 12 residues long. V lost 5 bases to trimming and J lost 0 bases, with 8 bases between them.